This is a list of T cell receptor beta chains from one sample in a study of siplizumab effects on memory and regulatory T cells. The assay was immunoSEQ multiplex PCR, and TCRdb's table has in-frame clones only and misses some. The repertoire holds nearly 85,000 clones, over 90% seen once, with about a fifth in the top ten. Sequencing input: CD8+ T cells sorted from blood. These receptors were obtained from a human donor in good health. The CDR3 runs from the conserved cysteine through the conserved F or W. A D gene is named only where the DNA matches it firmly. Clone size is stated in some rows and not others, as once, few, many or a class when expanded.

-	-	TRBV6-5	TRBJ2-7	TGTGCCAGCAGTCTCCGAGGACCTTCCTACGAGCAGTACTTC	CASSLRGPSYEQYF
TRBD1	-	TRBV6-1	TRBJ2-1	TGTGCCAGCAGTGGGGACAGGGGTAATGAGCAGTTCTTC	CASSGDRGNEQFF
-	-	TRBV5-8	TRBJ2-6	TGTGCCAGCAGCCGGATGTTAGGGGCCAACGTCCTGACTTTC	CASSRMLGANVLTF
-	-	TRBV18	TRBJ2-1	TGTGCCAGCTCACCCCAGGGTAGTACTGAGCAGTTCTTC	CASSPQGSTEQFF
-	-	TRBV18	TRBJ2-1	TGTGCCAGCGGGTTAGACGGGAGTAACCACAATGAGCAGTTCTTC	CASGLDGSNHNEQFF
-	-	TRBV28	TRBJ1-5	TGTGCCAGCAGTTTGAGGGGGAATAGCAATCAGCCCCAGCATTTT	CASSLRGNSNQPQHF
-	-	TRBV5-1	TRBJ2-7	TGCGCCAGCAGTCCCGATCGTGACGAGCAGTACTTC	CASSPDRDEQYF
-	-	TRBV9	TRBJ2-1	TGTGCCAGCACGGACAGCTCCTACAATGAGCAGTTCTTC	CASTDSSYNEQFF
-	once	TRBV11-3	TRBJ2-5	TGTGCCAGCAGCACGGACTTTAGGGAGACCCAGTACTTC	CASSTDFRETQYF
TRBD1	-	TRBV27	TRBJ2-7	TGTGCCAGCAGTTTCACGACAGGGAGTCTCGAGCAGTACTTC	CASSFTTGSLEQYF
-	-	TRBV5-3	TRBJ2-1	TGTGCCAGAACCTCATCCCTGGCGTTGACCTACAATGAGCAGTTCTTC	CARTSSLALTYNEQFF
TRBD2	-	TRBV5-1	TRBJ2-1	TGCGCCAGCACCTTCCAGGGAGGGCCATACAATGAGCAGTTCTTC	CASTFQGGPYNEQFF
TRBD1	-	TRBV5-5	TRBJ2-3	TGTGCCAGCAGCTTGGGACAGGGCTCCACAGATACGCAGTATTTT	CASSLGQGSTDTQYF
-	-	TRBV29-1	TRBJ1-4	TGCAGCGTTGAGGCGGGGGGCGAAAAGGAGGGAACTAATGAAAAACTGTTTTTT	CSVEAGGEKEGTNEKLFF
TRBD2	-	TRBV27	TRBJ2-4	TGTGCCAGCAGTTTCTACGGGAGGTCGGACATTCAGTACTTC	CASSFYGRSDIQYF
-	-	TRBV2	TRBJ2-1	TGTGCCAGCAGTGATGCAGTGCTAGGGGGAAGCTACAATGAGCAGTTCTTC	CASSDAVLGGSYNEQFF
-	-	TRBV30	TRBJ2-7	TGTGCCTGGAGTGTAGCCGCGGGCTTGTCCTACGAGCAGTACTTC	CAWSVAAGLSYEQYF
TRBD2	once	TRBV7-9	TRBJ2-1	TGTGCCAGCAGCCCCCCCCCGGGGGGGAGTAACAATGAGCAGTTCTTC	CASSPPPGGSNNEQFF
-	-	TRBV10-1	TRBJ2-3	TGCGCCAGCAGTGACAACAGGAACACAGATACGCAGTATTTT	CASSDNRNTDTQYF
TRBD1	-	TRBV6-5	TRBJ1-1	TGTGCCAGCAGTTACTCGTCGGGACAGGTAATCACTGAAGCTTTCTTT	CASSYSSGQVITEAFF
-	-	TRBV6-4	TRBJ2-1	TGTGCCAGCAGTGACTCGACGAGCGTTTACAATGAGCAGTTCTTC	CASSDSTSVYNEQFF
-	-	TRBV9	TRBJ1-5	TGTGCCAGCAGCGTAGAGGGTCGGTCGAATCAGCCCCAGCATTTT	CASSVEGRSNQPQHF
-	once	TRBV15	TRBJ2-7	TGTGCCACCAGCAGAGATCGAGGGCGCGGCAACGAGCAGTACTTC	CATSRDRGRGNEQYF
TRBD1	-	TRBV25-1	TRBJ2-5	TGTGCCAGCAGTGGGGGGACAGGGTGGCCAGAGACCCAGTACTTC	CASSGGTGWPETQYF
TRBD1	once	TRBV4-1	TRBJ2-7	TGCGCCAGCAGCTTCCGGGACAGGGGGGACGAGCAGTACTTC	CASSFRDRGDEQYF
-	-	TRBV11-1	TRBJ2-1	TGTGCCAGCAGCTTATCAGACAATGAGCAGTTCTTC	CASSLSDNEQFF
TRBD2	-	TRBV9	TRBJ2-2	TGTGCCAGCAGCGTAGACTTGTCTAGCGGGATTCCCGGGGAGCTGTTTTTT	CASSVDLSSGIPGELFF
-	-	TRBV30	TRBJ1-2	TGTGCCTGGACCTCAAGGGAGATAGAAAGATATGGCTACACCTTC	CAWTSREIERYGYTF
-	-	TRBV7-9	TRBJ1-2	TGTGCCAGCAGCTTAGCGGGGGCGGATGGCTACACCTTC	CASSLAGADGYTF
TRBD1	-	TRBV7-6	TRBJ2-2	TGTGCCAGCAGCTCGGACAGGCCTCACTCCGGGGAGCTGTTTTTT	CASSSDRPHSGELFF
TRBD2	-	TRBV5-1	TRBJ2-7	TGCGCCAGCAGCTTCGGACTAGCGGGATCCTACGAGCAGTACTTC	CASSFGLAGSYEQYF
TRBD1	-	TRBV9	TRBJ1-1	TGTGCCAGCAGCGCTGGGACAGCACACACTGAAGCTTTCTTT	CASSAGTAHTEAFF
TRBD2	-	TRBV4-2	TRBJ2-7	TGTGCCAGCAGCCATGCCTCGCGGGAGGCCGGTTTCGGCGAGCAGTACTTC	CASSHASREAGFGEQYF
-	few	TRBV4-2	TRBJ2-7	TGTGCCAGCAGCCAAGATGGACTACAACCGTACTTC	CASSQDGLQPYF
-	-	TRBV29-1	TRBJ2-1	TGCAGCGTTGAGGGGGATCGGCGCTCCTACAATGAGCAGTTCTTC	CSVEGDRRSYNEQFF
TRBD2	once	TRBV5-8	TRBJ2-7	TGTGCCAGCAGCTATAGTGGGACTAGCGGGGCCGAGCAGTACTTC	CASSYSGTSGAEQYF
TRBD1	-	TRBV11-2	TRBJ2-1	TGTGCCAGCAGCTCCGGGACAGGGGGACGGTCCTACAATGAGCAGTTCTTC	CASSSGTGGRSYNEQFF
-	-	TRBV6-1	TRBJ2-5	TGTGCCAGCAGTGAACTCCAGGGGGAGACCCAGTACTTC	CASSELQGETQYF
-	-	TRBV9	TRBJ2-1	TGTGCCAGCAGCGTCACAAACAATGAGCAGTTCTTC	CASSVTNNEQFF
TRBD2	once	TRBV27	TRBJ2-7	TGTGCCAGCAGCCCATATAGCGGGAGAGAGGACGAGCAGTACTTC	CASSPYSGREDEQYF
-	-	TRBV15	TRBJ2-1	TGTGCCACCTCGCCCAGAGACCGAAACAATGAGCAGTTCTTC	CATSPRDRNNEQFF
TRBD2	once	TRBV11-2	TRBJ2-5	TGTGCCAGCAGCCTTGGGGACTACCCACAAGAGACCCAGTACTTC	CASSLGDYPQETQYF
TRBD2	-	TRBV2	TRBJ2-3	TGTGCCAGCAGTGAAGGACTAGCGGGCACAGATACGCAGTATTTT	CASSEGLAGTDTQYF
-	once	TRBV7-9	TRBJ2-7	TGTGCCAGCAGCTCTACAGATCTAGGGGGAAACAGCTCCTACGAGCAGTACTTC	CASSSTDLGGNSSYEQYF
-	-	TRBV19	TRBJ1-1	TGTGCCAGCGTGGATGGACTCGGAGCTTTCTTT	CASVDGLGAFF
-	few	TRBV7-7	TRBJ1-6	TGTGCTAGCAGCTTAGCGCCTAGGGGGAATTCACCCCTCCACTTT	CASSLAPRGNSPLHF
-	-	TRBV5-4	TRBJ2-5	TGTGCCAGCAGCTTGGAGGGCAGGGAGACCCAGTACTTC	CASSLEGRETQYF
-	-	TRBV4-1	TRBJ2-7	TGCGCCAGCAGCCAAGTGGGGCAGGGGATTTACGAGCAGTACTTC	CASSQVGQGIYEQYF
-	-	TRBV19	TRBJ2-3	TGTGCCAGTAGTATTCCGGGAAGGCCAGATACGCAGTATTTT	CASSIPGRPDTQYF
-	-	TRBV9	TRBJ1-2	TGTGCCAGCAGCCCCGCAGTCAGCAATGGCTACACCTTC	CASSPAVSNGYTF
-	-	TRBV27	TRBJ2-1	TGTGCCAGCAGTTGGGACCCGAGCCCCAATGAGCAGTTCTTC	CASSWDPSPNEQFF
TRBD2	-	TRBV28	TRBJ2-2	TGTGCCAGCAGTTCCTCCCCCCTGACTAGCGGGACGAACACCGGGGAGCTGTTTTTT	CASSSSPLTSGTNTGELFF
-	-	TRBV6-5	TRBJ1-1	TGTGCCAGCAGTTACTCGATTCTGGAGCGGCGAGCTTTCTTT	CASSYSILERRAFF
-	-	TRBV10-2	TRBJ2-5	TGCGCCAGCAGTGAGGCACGAATTGGGGTCTTCGAGTACTTC	CASSEARIGVFEYF